The subject of this entry is one TCR beta chain. There is no known antigen for this receptor. Within one base of it there is no much larger clone, and no base qualities were kept. Sequences SGDLS (CDR1) and YYNGEE (CDR2) are obtained from the germline V gene. Reading from cysteine to phenylalanine, the CDR3 counts 14 amino acids. Of the read, only the CDR3 DNA is kept; its 42 bases are in frame from base 1. The junction shows trimming of 2 bases on V and 8 bases on J, and the gene matches do not reach 5 bases of it. The immunoSEQ Assay, a bias-controlled multiplex PCR, was used to amplify TCRbeta CDR3 regions from genomic DNA. The authors' analysis ran thus. The number of nucleated cells in each sample was estimated from the amplification of reference gene primers within the assay. To quantify the absolute abundance of each unique TCRbeta CDR3 rearrangement, sequence reads were collapsed and filtered. For each sample, productive Simpson clonality was calculated as the square root of Simpson's diversity index over productive rearrangements. Not all clones reach the TCRdb copy of this immuneACCESS table, which keeps in-frame sequences only. Checked studies attribute under half of the gap to unresolved V genes and leave the rest unexplained. The V and J calls and clone size are taken from that table; D and trimming were inferred from the DNA. For this sample there are about 180,000 clones; roughly 80% appear just once. The ten largest clones represent roughly 7% of the sample.

These data come from a study of blood T cell repertoires in COVID-19 (TCRdb year 2020). About the full investigation: Collaborator samples came from the United States, Italy and Spain and covered acute and convalescent phases of COVID-19. Subjects who had been exposed to COVID-19, were actively infected with it, or had recovered from it provided the deeply sampled blood TCRbeta repertoires that made up the dataset. The prospective study material was composed of cDNA or gDNA derived from T cells, B-cell-depleted T cells, or PBMCs. Samples were obtained from the ongoing ImmuneRACE study (first 160 participants) and from 1,200 or so subjects provided by 6 global collaborators. The repertoires were released in a freely available public database meant as a resource for research on the immune response to SARS-CoV-2. Where available, HLA class I and class II types were obtained from metadata supplied by the sample provider rather than from assay-based typing. A de-identified subject ID, COVID-19 status, age in years and sex were almost always included in the sample metadata. Findings and caveats that apply to the study as a whole: The amount of clinical and demographic metadata varied by source and participant and was provided uncurated.

Whole blood was collected in K2EDTA tubes by collaborating institutions according to the institutions' own protocols. Collaborator samples were shipped for TCRbeta analysis as frozen whole blood, isolated PBMCs, or DNA extracted from either sample type. The rearrangement joined TRBV9 to TRBJ2-1; 9 central nucleotides agree with TRBD1. This sequence was found in a human donor in a cohort sampled during active COVID-19. The sequenced sample was peripheral blood. DNA sequence: TGTGCCAGCAGCGTCGGGACAGGGTTCGATGAGCAGTTCTTC. It encodes CASSVGTGFDEQFF.